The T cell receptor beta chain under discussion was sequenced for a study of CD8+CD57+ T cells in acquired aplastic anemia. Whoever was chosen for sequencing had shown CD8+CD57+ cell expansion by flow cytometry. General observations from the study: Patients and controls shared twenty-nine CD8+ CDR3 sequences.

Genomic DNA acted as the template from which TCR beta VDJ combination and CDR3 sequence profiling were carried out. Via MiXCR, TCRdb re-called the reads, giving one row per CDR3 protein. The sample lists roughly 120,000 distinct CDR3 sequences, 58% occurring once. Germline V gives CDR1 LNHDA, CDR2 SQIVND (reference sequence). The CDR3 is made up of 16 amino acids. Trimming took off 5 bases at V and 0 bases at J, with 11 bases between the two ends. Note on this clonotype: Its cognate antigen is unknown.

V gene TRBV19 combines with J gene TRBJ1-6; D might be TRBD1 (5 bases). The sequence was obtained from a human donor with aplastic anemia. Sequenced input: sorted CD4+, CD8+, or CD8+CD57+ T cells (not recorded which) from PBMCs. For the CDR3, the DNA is TGTGCCAGTAGTCTTGGGGGGTACTCCTATAATTCACCCCTCCACTTT. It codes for CASSLGGYSYNSPLHF.